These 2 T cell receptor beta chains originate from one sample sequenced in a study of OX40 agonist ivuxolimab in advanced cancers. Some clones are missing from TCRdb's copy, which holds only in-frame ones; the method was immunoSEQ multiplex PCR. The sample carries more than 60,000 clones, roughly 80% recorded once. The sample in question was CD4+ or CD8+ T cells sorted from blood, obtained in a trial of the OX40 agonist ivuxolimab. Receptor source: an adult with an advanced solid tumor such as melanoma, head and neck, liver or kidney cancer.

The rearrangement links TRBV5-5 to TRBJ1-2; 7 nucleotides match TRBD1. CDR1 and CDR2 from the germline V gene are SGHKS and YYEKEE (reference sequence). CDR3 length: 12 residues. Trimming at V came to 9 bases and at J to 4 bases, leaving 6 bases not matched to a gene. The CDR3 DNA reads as TGTGCCACCGGGGGACAGATCTATGGCTACACCTTC. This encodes CATGGQIYGYTF.

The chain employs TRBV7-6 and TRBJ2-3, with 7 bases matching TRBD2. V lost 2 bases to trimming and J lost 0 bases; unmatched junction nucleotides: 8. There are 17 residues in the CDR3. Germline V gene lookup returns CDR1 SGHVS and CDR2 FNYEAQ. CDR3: CASSLMGGGRSTDTQYF. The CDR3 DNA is TGTGCCAGCAGCTTAATGGGCGGGGGACGTAGCACAGATACGCAGTATTTT.